This T cell receptor beta chain appears in the sequencing data of a study of T cell changes during pregnancy in multiple sclerosis. Sequencing was performed with immunoSEQ multiplex PCR; in TCRdb, only in-frame clones are kept and a portion is missing. The sample carries approximately 100,000 clones, 85% to 95% recorded once. Trimming took 6 bases from V and 12 from J; bases not matched to a gene: 8. Germline CDR1 reads MNHEY; CDR2 reads SMNVEV (reference sequence). The CDR3 runs to 14 residues. Sequencing was performed on peripheral blood, taken before pregnancy. This receptor was obtained from a female donor with multiple sclerosis, enrolled in a pregnancy study. This chain uses TRBV27 with TRBJ2-1; 13 nucleotides match TRBD2. The CDR3 loop reads CASRGLAGLQWQFF. The CDR3 nucleotides read TGTGCCAGCAGGGGACTAGCGGGATTACAATGGCAGTTCTTC.